Listed below are T cell receptor beta chains from one sample, sequenced in a study of CD8+CD57+ T cells in acquired aplastic anemia. TCRdb processed the reads anew with MiXCR; each CDR3 protein has one entry. Among over 150,000 distinct CDR3 sequences listed, 45% to 60% were seen once. Sequencing used sorted CD4+, CD8+, or CD8+CD57+ T cells (not recorded which) from PBMCs. These receptors were taken from a human donor with aplastic anemia. The CDR3 runs from the conserved cysteine through the conserved F or W. D genes are given only for firm matches. The size of a clone is reported for some rows only, either as once, few or many, or as a class for expanded clones.

j_call	v_call	clone_size	d_call	cdr3_aa	cdr3_nt
TRBJ2-7	TRBV2	.	.	CATQQTRNSYEQYF	TGTGCCACCCAGCAGACTAGGAACTCCTACGAGCAGTACTTC
TRBJ2-1	TRBV24-1	.	TRBD2	CATSDLGLAGENEQFF	TGTGCCACCAGTGATTTGGGACTAGCGGGAGAGAATGAGCAGTTCTTC
TRBJ2-7	TRBV7-1	.	TRBD2	CASSSLREGIAGGPVPSYEQYF	TGTGCCAGCAGCTCGCTTAGGGAAGGTATAGCGGGGGGGCCGGTACCCTCATACGAGCAGTACTTC
TRBJ2-2	TRBV5-1	many	.	CASSAQGSGELFF	TGCGCCAGCAGCGCCCAGGGTTCCGGGGAGCTGTTTTTT
TRBJ2-5	TRBV6-6	.	TRBD2	CASSSLGLAAPLETQYF	TGTGCCAGCAGTTCCTTGGGACTAGCGGCTCCTCTCGAGACCCAGTACTTC
TRBJ1-6	TRBV28	many	.	CASRSAGLNSPLHF	TGTGCCAGCAGATCGGCAGGGCTCAATTCACCCCTCCACTTT
TRBJ2-2	TRBV24-1	.	.	CATSAHGELFF	TGTGCCACCAGTGCCCACGGGGAGCTGTTTTTT
TRBJ1-1	TRBV10-1	.	.	CASSEDQTNTEAFF	TGCGCCAGCAGTGAGGATCAGACAAACACTGAAGCTTTCTTT
TRBJ2-5	TRBV24-1	.	TRBD1	CATSERDSQETQYF	TGTGCCACCAGTGAGAGGGACAGCCAAGAGACCCAGTACTTC
TRBJ2-7	TRBV25-1	.	.	CASSLARGGEQYF	TGTGCCAGCAGCTTAGCGAGAGGGGGCGAGCAGTACTTC
TRBJ2-7	TRBV18	.	TRBD1	CASSPSPGGAYEQYF	TGTGCCAGCTCACCATCCCCAGGGGGCGCCTACGAGCAGTACTTC
TRBJ1-1	TRBV7-9	.	.	CASSLGGPTEAFF	TGTGCCAGCAGCTTAGGTGGTCCCACTGAAGCTTTCTTT
TRBJ2-7	TRBV6-6	many	TRBD2	CASSYQRGGGAYEQYF	TGTGCCAGCAGTTACCAAAGGGGCGGGGGGGCTTACGAGCAGTACTTC
TRBJ2-5	TRBV5-1	.	.	CASSLRPQETQYF	TGCGCCAGCAGCTTGCGCCCCCAAGAGACCCAGTACTTC
TRBJ2-7	TRBV7-9	many	.	CASSLLGDEQYF	TGTGCCAGCAGCTTACTTGGGGACGAGCAGTACTTC
TRBJ2-1	TRBV11-1	.	TRBD1	CASSLDPGQGYYNEQFF	TGTGCCAGCAGCTTAGACCCGGGACAGGGATACTACAATGAGCAGTTCTTC
TRBJ2-3	TRBV19	.	TRBD2	CASSKLLGTSASDTQYF	TGTGCCAGTAGTAAGTTATTGGGGACTAGTGCGTCAGATACGCAGTATTTT
TRBJ1-1	TRBV19	.	.	CASSIREGLAVF	TGTGCCAGTAGTATACGAGAGGGCCTTGCTGTCTTT
TRBJ1-5	TRBV7-8	.	TRBD1	CASSWAGGTGSWSQPQHF	TGTGCCAGCAGCTGGGCCGGAGGGACAGGGTCTTGGAGTCAGCCCCAGCATTTT
TRBJ2-7	TRBV15	few	TRBD1	CATSRDKAGTVYEQYF	TGTGCCACCAGCAGAGATAAGGCCGGGACAGTCTACGAGCAGTACTTC
TRBJ2-7	TRBV2	.	.	CASTVSIGHSSYEQYF	TGTGCCAGCACTGTCTCGATTGGACACTCCTCCTACGAGCAGTACTTC
TRBJ2-1	TRBV20-1	once	.	CSARGDSHEQFF	TGCAGTGCTAGAGGGGACTCACATGAGCAGTTCTTC
TRBJ1-4	TRBV4-2	few	TRBD1	CASSQTGAGGPTNEKLFF	TGTGCCAGCAGCCAAACAGGGGCCGGGGGTCCAACTAATGAAAAACTGTTTTTT
TRBJ2-7	TRBV6-2/TRBV6-3	.	TRBD1	CASSYGTASYEQYF	TGTGCCAGCAGTTACGGGACAGCTTCCTACGAGCAGTACTTC
TRBJ1-2	TRBV2	.	.	CASKQEGNNGYTF	TGTGCCAGCAAGCAAGAGGGTAATAATGGCTACACCTTC
TRBJ1-5	TRBV15	.	.	CATSSGWGGGRSQPQHF	TGTGCCACCAGCTCGGGGTGGGGGGGTGGACGAAGTCAGCCCCAGCATTTT
TRBJ2-1	TRBV7-2	few	.	CASSLPTRNEQFF	TGTGCCAGCAGCTTACCTACACGGAATGAGCAGTTCTTC
TRBJ2-1	TRBV6-2/TRBV6-3	.	TRBD2	CASSYSGMNEQFF	TGTGCCAGCAGTTACAGCGGGATGAATGAGCAGTTCTTC
TRBJ2-2	TRBV18	.	.	CASSPGQLTGELFF	TGTGCCAGCTCACCAGGCCAGCTCACCGGGGAGCTGTTTTTT
TRBJ1-4	TRBV4-1	few	.	CASSPRTRRMGNEKLFF	TGCGCCAGCAGCCCCCGGACACGAAGGATGGGTAATGAAAAACTGTTTTTT
TRBJ2-7	TRBV20-1	many	TRBD2	CSASGSGGAPYEQYF	TGCAGTGCTAGTGGTAGCGGGGGGGCCCCCTACGAGCAGTACTTC
TRBJ1-6	TRBV19	.	.	CASSKTSGTNSPLHF	TGTGCCAGTAGCAAAACTTCAGGGACTAATTCACCCCTCCACTTT
TRBJ1-6	TRBV6-6	many	.	CASSYFVLGNSPLHF	TGTGCCAGCAGTTACTTCGTGTTAGGTAATTCACCCCTCCACTTT
TRBJ2-5	TRBV11-2	many	TRBD1	CASRGTGAGETQYF	TGTGCCAGCAGGGGGACAGGAGCTGGGGAGACCCAGTACTTC
TRBJ2-7	TRBV6-1	.	.	CASRTIYEQYF	TGTGCCAGCAGGACAATCTACGAGCAGTACTTC
TRBJ1-1	TRBV11-2	many	.	CASSLAGTEAFF	TGTGCCAGCAGCTTAGCGGGCACTGAAGCTTTCTTT
TRBJ2-2	TRBV12-5	many	.	CASGLSTGELFF	TGTGCTAGTGGTTTGAGCACCGGGGAGCTGTTTTTT
TRBJ1-6	TRBV15	many	.	CATSRTQLSSYNSPLHF	TGTGCCACCAGCAGGACCCAATTGAGCTCCTATAATTCACCCCTCCACTTT
TRBJ1-2	TRBV10-1	.	.	CASSESQGSRGYTF	TGCGCCAGCAGTGAGTCGCAGGGGTCACGGGGCTACACCTTC
TRBJ2-7	TRBV7-2	.	.	CASSLVSALYEQYF	TGTGCCAGCAGCTTAGTAAGCGCCTTGTACGAGCAGTACTTC
TRBJ2-2	TRBV7-8	.	.	CAGSPYQGYGGELFF	TGTGCCGGCAGCCCTTACCAGGGGTATGGCGGGGAGCTGTTTTTT
TRBJ2-5	TRBV24-1	.	TRBD1	CATSPGTGRETQYF	TGTGCCACTAGTCCCGGGACAGGGAGGGAGACCCAGTACTTC
TRBJ2-7	TRBV7-9	.	TRBD2	CASSLAGEWDEQYF	TGTGCCAGCAGCTTGGCGGGGGAATGGGACGAGCAGTACTTC